This TCR beta chain was profiled in a study of CD8 T cells in ankylosing spondylitis. Study-wide results and limits: Characteristic, it appeared, of ankylosing spondylitis blood was a TCR beta motif of about eight highly homologous variants.

This clonotype came up a few times. The antigen is unknown. One entry per CDR3 protein results from TCRdb running MiXCR on the 5' RACE reads. The sample shows roughly 440,000 distinct CDR3 sequences, roughly a sixth of them seen only once. V was clipped by 5 bases and J by 5 bases; unmatched bases: 5. Per germline, CDR1 MNHNS and CDR2 SASEGT. The CDR3 runs 14 residues. This receptor was identified in a male donor with ankylosing spondylitis. Sample: blood, either unsorted or a sorted T cell fraction (not recorded which). The V and J genes are TRBV6-1 and TRBJ2-2, with 7 bases aligning to TRBD1. The CDR3 DNA follows: TGTGCCAGCAGTACCCCACAGGGGACCGGGGAGCTGTTTTTT. Its protein is CASSTPQGTGELFF.